The 5 T cell receptor beta chains in this list originate from one sample, sequenced in a study of T cell responses to AZD1222 COVID-19 vaccine. Assay used: immunoSEQ multiplex PCR; TCRdb lists only in-frame clones, some missing. The table shows some 81,000 clones, with about 93% occurring only once. Sequencing used peripheral blood, obtained 28 days after the second AZD1222 dose. The origin of the receptors is an adult who received the AZD1222 COVID-19 vaccine.

This chain links TRBV7-9 with TRBJ2-2, with D perhaps matching TRBD2 (6 bases). Deletions cut 4 bases from V and 5 bases from J, with 20 bases between. Germline-derived CDR1 and CDR2 are SEHNR and FQNEAQ (reference sequence). This CDR3 spans 17 amino acids. The CDR3: CASSSRSGRRGTGELFF. The CDR3, as DNA: TGTGCCAGCAGCTCCCGGTCAGGGAGGAGGGGTACCGGGGAGCTGTTTTTT.

The chain employs TRBV6-1 and TRBJ1-1, with D hard to call. Trimming removed 2 bases at V and 5 bases at J, with 6 bases between. The CDR3 sequence is 12 residues long. From germline, CDR1 is MNHNS and CDR2 SASEGT. CDR3 DNA: TGTGCCAGCAGTGAATGGACTACTGAAGCTTTCTTT. Its protein is CASSEWTTEAFF.

The chain recombines TRBV5-4 with TRBJ1-2; 9 nucleotides line up with TRBD1. After removal of 5 bases from V and 8 bases from J, the junction contained 7 bases not matched to a gene. Germline lookup yields CDR1 SGHNT and CDR2 YYREEE (reference sequence). The CDR3 consists of 13 residues. The CDR3 DNA reads as TGTGCCAGCAGACGGGACAGGGTGGACGGCTACACCTTC. Its translation: CASRRDRVDGYTF.

V is TRBV27 and J is TRBJ2-2; D possibly matches TRBD1 or TRBD2 (6 bases each). This CDR3 is 19 amino acids long. The germline gives CDR1 MNHEY, CDR2 SMNVEV (reference sequence). The ends were cut back, 1 base at V and 0 bases at J, with 18 bases in the middle. CDR3 loop: CASSLYSGGLGSNTGELFF. DNA of the CDR3: TGTGCCAGCAGTTTATATTCCGGGGGCCTAGGCTCGAACACCGGGGAGCTGTTTTTT.

The chain joins TRBV28 to TRBJ1-3; 8 bases align to TRBD1. The CDR3 has 13 amino acids. After removal of 5 bases from V and 8 bases from J, the junction contained 5 bases not matched to a gene. The germline CDR1 and CDR2 sequences are MDHEN and SYDVKM. CDR3 nucleotides: TGTGCCAGCAGTCCGGGACAGGCTGACACCATATATTTT. Translation gives CASSPGQADTIYF.